The 26 T cell receptor beta chains listed next were all sequenced from one sample in a study of cytomegalovirus exposure and HLA in healthy donors. Use of 60 Vbeta and 13 Jbeta primers characterized the PCR. Assay: immunoSEQ multiplex PCR; the TCRdb copy retains only in-frame clones and omits some. This table has around 130,000 clones, approximately 8% appearing once. Sequencing was performed on PBMCs. These receptors were collected from a woman aged 40 to 50 in good health and CMV-seropositive.

The V and J genes are TRBV9 and TRBJ2-7; 8 bases map to TRBD1. The CDR3 runs 15 residues. Trimming at V came to 0 bases and at J to 2 bases, leaving 4 bases not matched to a gene. Germline loops: CDR1 SGDLS, CDR2 YYNGEE. The CDR3 region has the DNA TGTGCCAGCAGCGTAGGGACAGGGAAAACCTACGAGCAGTACTTC. Its translation: CASSVGTGKTYEQYF. Full variable domain (missing parts from reference TRBV9 and TRBJ2-7): DSGVTQTPKHLITATGQRVTLRCSPRSGDLSVYWYQQSLDQGLQFLIQYYNGEERAKGNILERFSAQQFPDLHSELNLSSLELGDSALYFCASSVGTGKTYEQYFGPGTRLTVT.

V gene TRBV6-4 combines with J gene TRBJ1-2; 8 nucleotides align to TRBD1. Germline trimming cut 6 bases from V and 8 bases from J; bases unmatched to any gene: 14. There are 15 residues in the CDR3. The germline CDR1 and CDR2 sequences are MRHNA and SNTAGT. CDR3 nucleotides: TGTGCCAGCAGCGACAGGGACAGGTTTGTAAAAGGCTACACCTTC. Residues: CASSDRDRFVKGYTF.

This clone was counted a few times. The chain combines TRBV5-4 with TRBJ2-1, with 13 bases aligning to TRBD2. V shed 1 base, J shed 7 bases, and the junction held 2 bases outside the gene matches. Germline CDR1 reads SGHNT; CDR2 reads YYREEE (reference sequence). This CDR3 comprises 15 residues. CDR3 DNA: TGTGCCAGCAGCTTGCGACTAGCGGGGGGAAATGAGCAGTTCTTC. It codes for CASSLRLAGGNEQFF. Full variable domain (remainder filled in from reference TRBV5-4 and TRBJ2-1): ETGVTQSPTHLIKTRGQQVTLRCSSQSGHNTVSWYQQALGQGPQFIFQYYREEENGRGNFPPRFSGLQFPNYSSELNVNALELDDSALYLCASSLRLAGGNEQFFGPGTRLTVL.

A few counts support this clone. The chain joins TRBV25-1 to TRBJ1-4, with 9 bases fitting TRBD1. Germline CDR1 reads MGHDK; CDR2 reads SYGVNS. With 4 bases clipped from V and 8 bases from J, the junction kept 14 bases outside the gene matches. The CDR3 runs to 17 residues. The CDR3 coding sequence is TGTGCCAGCAGTGGATCCCTCGGACAGGGGAAAGAGGAAAAACTGTTTTTT. It specifies CASSGSLGQGKEEKLFF.

There are many counts of this clone. DNA of the CDR3: TGTGCCAGCAGACGCCTGAACGGGGGGTACTATGGCTACACCTTC. The encoded protein is CASRRLNGGYYGYTF. The genes are TRBV27 and TRBJ1-2; a weak D match, TRBD1 (5 bases). The V gene lost 6 bases and the J gene lost 3 bases, with 17 bases spanning the gap. Germline V gene lookup returns CDR1 MNHEY and CDR2 SMNVEV (reference sequence). The CDR3 loop spans 15 amino acids.

This clone came up a few times. V usage is TRBV5-1 and J usage is TRBJ1-2; D unresolved. Germline-derived CDR1 and CDR2 are SGHRS and YFSETQ. The CDR3 totals 13 residues. V was cut by 3 bases and J by 7 bases, with 13 bases left in between. As DNA, the CDR3 is TGCGCCAGCAGCTCCCGACTGTCTCCTGGCTACACCTTC. Its translation: CASSSRLSPGYTF.

In DNA, the CDR3 is TGTGCCAGCAGGCTCTCGAGATACGAGCAGTACTTC. Translation: CASRLSRYEQYF. The rearrangement links TRBV28 to TRBJ2-7; D call uncertain. V lost 6 bases and J lost 4, with 10 bases in between. CDR3 size: 12 residues. The germline V gene has CDR1 MDHEN and CDR2 SYDVKM. The full variable domain, in which reference TRBV28 and TRBJ2-7 provide the parts outside the CDR3, is DVKVTQSSRYLVKRTGEKVFLECVQDMDHENMFWYRQDPGLGLRLIYFSYDVKMKEKGDIPEGYSVSREKKERFSLILESASTNQTSMYLCASRLSRYEQYFGPGTRLTVT.

V is TRBV20-1 and J is TRBJ1-1; D remains unclear. Between the trimmed V and J ends, which lost 3 bases and 10 bases, there was a span of 12 bases. The CDR3 length is 11 residues. The germline CDR1 and CDR2 sequences are DFQATT and SNEGSKA (reference sequence). CDR3 bases: TGCAGTGCTAGGGGGAGACTTGGAGCTTTCTTT. It is translated as CSARGRLGAFF.

The chain has TRBV2 and TRBJ1-5, with a possible D match to TRBD1 (6 bases). The CDR3 has 13 amino acids. Germline V lookup: CDR1 SNHLY, CDR2 FYNNEI. Between the trimmed V and J ends, which lost 7 bases and 1 base, there was a span of 8 bases. CDR3 protein: CASTGQSNQPQHF. Written as DNA, the CDR3 is TGTGCCAGCACAGGACAGAGCAATCAGCCCCAGCATTTT.

This clone has more than one count but fewer than ten. This chain links TRBV5-1 with TRBJ1-6; no clear D gene. The CDR3 is 14 residues long. Germline V gene lookup returns CDR1 SGHRS and CDR2 YFSETQ. V was pared by 0 bases and J by 8 bases, with 9 bases between. The CDR3 is CASSLDPGDSPLHF. The CDR3 DNA sequence: TGCGCCAGCAGCTTGGACCCCGGGGATTCACCCCTCCACTTT.

The CDR3: CASSFQGGTGELFF. CDR3 coding DNA: TGTGCCAGCAGCTTTCAGGGTGGCACCGGGGAGCTGTTTTTT. The chain joins TRBV7-9 to TRBJ2-2; possibly TRBD1 for D (5 bases). CDR1 is SEHNR and CDR2 is FQNEAQ in the germline V gene (reference sequence). Trimming stripped 3 bases from V and 4 bases from J, with 9 bases between. This CDR3 has 14 amino acids.

This clone turned up a few times. The chain combines TRBV11-2 with TRBJ2-3; D possibly corresponds to TRBD2 (5 bases). Germline V gene lookup returns CDR1 SGHAT and CDR2 FQNNGV. The CDR3 is 13 amino acids. V lost 5 bases, J lost 2 bases, and 8 bases lay in between. CDR3 coding DNA: TGTGCCAGCAGCCGGGGTAACACAGATACGCAGTATTTT. Protein sequence: CASSRGNTDTQYF.

V is TRBV14 and J is TRBJ1-2; no definite D call. The CDR3 has 16 amino acids. Trimming shortened V by 4 bases and J by 4 bases, and 19 bases separated the two germline ends. The germline V gene has CDR1 SGHDN and CDR2 FVKESK. This chain's CDR3 is CASSRKEPGLIYGYTF. CDR3 nucleotides: TGTGCCAGCAGCCGTAAAGAGCCAGGACTGATCTATGGCTACACCTTC. The whole variable domain, filled in from reference TRBV14 and TRBJ1-2, reads EAGVTQFPSHSVIEKGQTVTLRCDPISGHDNLYWYRRVMGKEIKFLLHFVKESKQDESGMPNNRFLAERTGGTYSTLKVQPAELEDSGVYFCASSRKEPGLIYGYTFGSGTRLTVV.

The chain is built from TRBV6-5 and TRBJ1-2, with 9 bases aligning to TRBD1. Trimming cost V 9 bases and J 8 bases; bases outside gene matches: 4. Germline CDR1 reads MNHEY; CDR2 reads SVGAGI. This CDR3 comprises 11 residues. In DNA form, the CDR3 reads TGTGCCAGTGGACAGGGGAACGGCTACACCTTC. Amino acid sequence: CASGQGNGYTF.

This clone was seen only a few times. The chain recombines TRBV6-6 with TRBJ2-3; the match to TRBD2 covers 8 bases. The V gene end was trimmed by 0 bases and the J gene end by 2 bases; junction bases not matched to a gene: 4. In germline, CDR1 is MNHNY, CDR2 SVGAGI (reference sequence). There are 16 residues in the CDR3. The DNA of the CDR3 is TGTGCCAGCAGTTACTCGGGCGGGGGGCTCACAGATACGCAGTATTTT. Translating gives CASSYSGGGLTDTQYF.

This clone has only a few counts. J is TRBJ2-3 and V is TRBV9; TRBD1 matches 8 bases. V was pared by 4 bases and J by 6 bases, with 7 bases of the junction left unmatched. CDR1 SGDLS and CDR2 YYNGEE come from the germline V gene. CDR3 length: 14 residues. Written as DNA, the CDR3 is TGTGCCAGCAGCCCTGGACAGGGCGGGGATACGCAGTATTTT. This gives the protein CASSPGQGGDTQYF.

This clone was seen a handful of times. The chain combines TRBV6-1 with TRBJ2-7; D ambiguous. Germline CDR1 and CDR2: MNHNS and SASEGT. The CDR3 contains 15 residues. Trimming pared 2 bases from V and 0 bases from J, leaving 11 bases between. The CDR3 nucleotides read TGTGCCAGCAGTGAATATACTGATAGCTCCTACGAGCAGTACTTC. Its translation: CASSEYTDSSYEQYF.

The genes are TRBV5-6 and TRBJ2-5; D perhaps matches TRBD1 (8 bases). CDR1 SGHDT and CDR2 YYEEEE come from the germline V gene. CDR3 length: 15 amino acids. The V end lost 3 bases, the J end lost 4 bases, and 16 bases lay between the germline ends. Here the CDR3 reads CASSSSGQGGETQYF. The CDR3 DNA is TGTGCCAGCAGCTCTAGCGGACAGGGAGGAGAGACCCAGTACTTC.

This chain connects TRBV11-2 to TRBJ2-7; D is undetermined. The CDR3 is 13 residues long. The germline V gene encodes CDR1 SGHAT and CDR2 FQNNGV. The V and J ends lost 4 bases and 3 bases respectively, with 10 bases between them. The CDR3 loop is CASSSLPSYEQYF. CDR3 DNA sequence: TGTGCCAGCAGCTCCTTACCCAGCTACGAGCAGTACTTC.

The chain carries TRBV4-2 and TRBJ2-1, with D perhaps matching TRBD2 (5 bases). V lost 0 bases, J lost 4 bases, and 7 bases lay in between. The CDR3 extends over 14 amino acids. CDR1 LGHNA and CDR2 YNFKEQ come from the germline V gene. The DNA of the CDR3 is TGTGCCAGCAGCCAAGAGGAGGCATACAATGAGCAGTTCTTC. Amino acid sequence: CASSQEEAYNEQFF.

The gene calls are TRBV7-6 and TRBJ2-2; D is possibly TRBD2 (7 bases). V was pared by 1 base and J by 3 bases, with 9 bases between. CDR3 length: 15 amino acids. The germline gives CDR1 SGHVS, CDR2 FNYEAQ. The CDR3 nucleotides are TGTGCCAGCAGCTTAGGGGGGGGCGACACCGGGGAGCTGTTTTTT. Amino acids: CASSLGGGDTGELFF.

Worth noting for this clone: Other DNA sequences in the sample encode the same CDR3. The gene calls are TRBV11-3 and TRBJ2-3, with 7 bases aligning to TRBD1. The germline V gene has CDR1 SGHNT and CDR2 YENEEA. The CDR3 has 15 residues. The V and J ends lost 5 bases and 2 bases, in that order; junction bases with no gene match: 7. CDR3 loop: CASSPRQGATDTQYF. CDR3 in DNA: TGTGCCAGCAGCCCCCGACAGGGCGCCACAGATACGCAGTATTTT.

This clone is labeled as medium-sized. V and J are TRBV6-1 and TRBJ1-1; no definite D call. The ends were cut back, 5 bases at V and 0 bases at J, with 10 bases in the middle. Germline V gives CDR1 MNHNS, CDR2 SASEGT. The CDR3 extends over 14 amino acids. In DNA form, the CDR3 reads TGTGCCAGCAGTACGGTGGGCATGAACACTGAAGCTTTCTTT. Protein product: CASSTVGMNTEAFF.

This clone was seen a handful of times. The V call is TRBV6-1, the J call TRBJ2-5; a possible D gene is TRBD1 (6 bases). The J call could be wrong; TRBJ2-7 is a better fit for the DNA end. Germline assignment: CDR1 MNHNS and CDR2 SASEGT. The CDR3 is 14 amino acids. DNA of the CDR3: TGTGCCAGCAGTGAATGGGACAACTTATACGAGCAGTACTTC. This translates into CASSEWDNLYEQYF.

This clone was seen more than once but under ten times. The chain carries TRBV5-4 and TRBJ1-2; 7 bases line up with TRBD1. The junction had 4 bases not matched to a gene; V was cut back by 1 base and J by 1 base. Germline assignment: CDR1 SGHNT and CDR2 YYREEE (reference sequence). The CDR3 extends over 15 amino acids. The CDR3 is CASSLIRQGNYGYTF. For the CDR3, the DNA is TGTGCCAGCAGCTTGATTCGACAGGGTAACTATGGCTACACCTTC.

V is TRBV6-5 and J is TRBJ1-2; TRBD1 might be the D (5 bases). The CDR3 totals 13 residues. The ends were cut back, 5 bases at V and 6 bases at J, with 13 bases in the middle. CDR1 and CDR2 from the germline V gene are MNHEY and SVGAGI. The CDR3 is CASSQSRVNGYTF. In DNA form, the CDR3 reads TGTGCCAGCAGTCAATCCAGGGTAAATGGCTACACCTTC.